This T cell receptor beta chain is drawn from a study of T cell changes during pregnancy in multiple sclerosis. Germline V gene sequence: CDR1 SGHTA, CDR2 FQGNSA. V was clipped by 0 bases and J by 7 bases, with 12 bases between them. The CDR3 is 14 amino acids. The data were produced by immunoSEQ multiplex PCR, yet TCRdb's version contains in-frame clones alone and is incomplete. The table has 58,000 or so clones, about 90% seen once. The TCR originated in a female donor with multiple sclerosis, enrolled in a pregnancy study. This specimen consisted of CD4+ T cells from peripheral blood mononuclear cells, obtained in the third trimester of pregnancy. The chain combines TRBV7-2 with TRBJ1-2, with D unresolved. The CDR3 bases are TGTGCCAGCAGCTTAGCGGCAGGTGCGACTGGCTACACCTTC. Residues: CASSLAAGATGYTF.